What follows are 19 T cell receptor beta chains derived from one specimen sequenced in a study of blood T cell repertoires in COVID-19. The method was immunoSEQ multiplex PCR; TCRdb's version includes in-frame clones alone and lacks a portion of them. The data contain roughly 300,000 clones, about 90% of them seen just once; the ten biggest clones take up 6.4%. The source material was peripheral blood. All receptors derive from a man younger than 30 who had recovered from COVID-19.

The rearrangement links TRBV27 to TRBJ2-1; 7 bases align to TRBD2. The ends lost 3 bases at V and 9 bases at J; junction bases unmatched: 11. In germline, CDR1 is MNHEY, CDR2 SMNVEV (reference sequence). The CDR3 is 15 residues long. In nucleotides, the CDR3 is TGTGCCAGCAGTTTTTCCGCGGGAGCTGGTGGTGAGCAGTTCTTC. This encodes CASSFSAGAGGEQFF.

The chain is built from TRBV5-4 and TRBJ1-1; a weak D match, TRBD1 (5 bases). Germline V gives CDR1 SGHNT, CDR2 YYREEE (reference sequence). The CDR3 is made up of 13 amino acids. V shed 0 bases and J shed 5 bases, with 8 bases lying between them. The CDR3 region is CASSLGGETEAFF. The CDR3 nucleotides are TGTGCCAGCAGCTTGGGGGGGGAAACTGAAGCTTTCTTT.

V usage is TRBV19 and J usage is TRBJ1-5; tentative D call: TRBD1 (6 bases). Deletions cut 10 bases from V and 3 bases from J, with 13 bases between. Germline V CDR1 and CDR2: LNHDA, SQIVND (reference sequence). The CDR3 has 13 residues. CDR3 DNA sequence: TGTGCCACCTTGGACAGCCCCAATCAGCCCCAGCATTTT. Translating it yields CATLDSPNQPQHF.

CDR3: CASSPAGFYGYTF. The CDR3 bases are TGTGCCAGCTCACCAGCGGGGTTCTATGGCTACACCTTC. The genes are TRBV18 and TRBJ1-2; no definite D call. The CDR3 totals 13 residues. Germline CDR1 reads KGHSH; CDR2 reads LQKENI. V gave up 2 bases and J gave up 4 bases, with 8 bases separating them.

The V and J genes are TRBV3-1 (or the pseudogene TRBV3-2) and TRBJ1-2; possible D gene TRBD1, 5 bases. Per germline, CDR1 LGHDT and CDR2 YNNKEL (reference sequence). The CDR3 extends over 15 amino acids. The V end was cut by 1 base, the J end by 9 bases, with 18 bases between. The CDR3 sequence: CASSQAVRGVDSYTF. The CDR3 DNA sequence: TGTGCCAGCAGCCAAGCAGTCCGGGGGGTAGATAGCTACACCTTC.

The rearrangement joins TRBV6-6 to TRBJ1-1; maybe TRBD1 (6 bases). CDR1 is MNHNY, CDR2 SVGAGI, per germline (reference sequence). Trimming removed 5 bases at V and 1 base at J, with 14 bases between. The CDR3 covers 15 residues. The CDR3 reads CASSPQTGANTEAFF. CDR3 coding DNA: TGTGCCAGCAGTCCACAGACAGGAGCGAACACTGAAGCTTTCTTT.

The chain joins TRBV6-2 or TRBV6-3 to TRBJ1-1, with D uncertain. Per the germline V gene, CDR1 is MNHEY and CDR2 is SVGEGT. The CDR3 runs to 14 residues. The V end was cut by 4 bases, the J end by 6 bases, with 15 bases between. The CDR3 nucleotides read TGTGCCAGCAGTTTTACGTACTTAATCGCTGAAGCTTTCTTT. Translating it yields CASSFTYLIAEAFF.

V usage is TRBV10-2 and J usage is TRBJ1-6; TRBD1 aligns across 8 bases. This CDR3 region has 17 residues. After removal of 3 bases from V and 10 bases from J, the junction contained 14 bases not matched to a gene. Germline V CDR1 and CDR2: WSHSY, SAAADI. CDR3 DNA: TGCGCCAGCAGTGACTTAATTGGACAGGGCCTAGACTCACCCCTCCACTTT. It encodes CASSDLIGQGLDSPLHF.

V is TRBV29-1 and J is TRBJ2-5, with D tentatively TRBD1 (6 bases). CDR3 length equals 13 residues. From germline, CDR1 is SQVTM and CDR2 ANQGSEA. The ends were cut back, 4 bases at V and 1 base at J, with 10 bases in the middle. The CDR3 sequence: CSVAGQFQETQYF. The CDR3, as DNA: TGCAGCGTTGCTGGACAGTTCCAAGAGACCCAGTACTTC.

The chain employs TRBV5-1 and TRBJ2-5, with D uncertain. The germline V and J ends were trimmed by 4 bases and 1 base, with 5 bases remaining between them. The CDR3 is made up of 12 amino acids. Germline V gene lookup returns CDR1 SGHRS and CDR2 YFSETQ. The CDR3 DNA is TGCGCCAGCAGCGTAGTCCAAGAGACCCAGTACTTC. Translated: CASSVVQETQYF.

The chain combines TRBV12-5 with TRBJ1-5, with D possibly TRBD1 on 5 matching bases. CDR3 size: 15 residues. The V gene's germline CDR1 is LGHNT and CDR2 FRNRAP. The V end lost 0 bases, the J end lost 5 bases, and 11 bases lay between the germline ends. As DNA, the CDR3 is TGTGCTAGTGGTTTGGTCACAGGCCTAGATCAGCCCCAGCATTTT. It specifies CASGLVTGLDQPQHF. The full variable domain, with the rest looked up from reference TRBV12-5 and TRBJ1-5, is DARVTQTPRHKVTEMGQEVTMRCQPILGHNTVFWYRQTMMQGLELLAYFRNRAPLDDSGMPKDRFSAEMPDATLATLKIQPSEPRDSAVYFCASGLVTGLDQPQHFGDGTRLSIL.

Here the CDR3 DNA reads TGTGCCAGTAAGGACATCCCTAGCACAGATACGCAGTATTTT. It encodes CASKDIPSTDTQYF. The chain joins TRBV19 to TRBJ2-3; D is perhaps TRBD1 (5 bases). This CDR3 is 14 amino acids long. Trimming pared 7 bases from V and 0 bases from J, leaving 11 bases between. Germline V CDR1 and CDR2: LNHDA, SQIVND (reference sequence).

The chain is built from TRBV2 and TRBJ2-5, with D perhaps TRBD2 (7 bases). CDR1 SNHLY and CDR2 FYNNEI come from the germline V gene. Trimming cost V 8 bases and J 5 bases, with 18 bases left between them. The CDR3 has 14 residues. CDR3 sequence (DNA): TGTGCCAGCGGGGGACACCCCGGGAGGGAGACCCAGTACTTC. It encodes CASGGHPGRETQYF.

This sequence joins TRBV15 and TRBJ2-5, with D maybe TRBD1 (5 bases). Per germline, CDR1 LNHNV and CDR2 YYDKDF (reference sequence). The CDR3 sequence is 17 residues long. The germline V and J ends were trimmed by 3 bases and 1 base, with 18 bases remaining between them. The CDR3 DNA reads TGTGCCACCAGCAGGGGCATACTCTTGACAGCCCAAGAGACCCAGTACTTC. Protein: CATSRGILLTAQETQYF.

The chain couples TRBV4-1 to TRBJ2-5, with a tentative D call TRBD1 (6 bases). V lost 0 bases, J lost 4 bases, and 15 bases lay in between. Germline assignment: CDR1 MGHRA and CDR2 YSYEKL. CDR3 length: 16 residues. The CDR3 coding sequence is TGCGCCAGCAGCCAAGATCCGCCGGCAGGGGTAGAGACCCAGTACTTC. Translated: CASSQDPPAGVETQYF.

This clone showed up just once. V and J are TRBV14 and TRBJ2-4; TRBD1 matches 9 bases. Germline V gives CDR1 SGHDN, CDR2 FVKESK. V was clipped by 0 bases and J by 7 bases; unmatched bases: 4. This CDR3 is built from 15 residues. Here the CDR3 DNA reads TGTGCCAGCAGCCAAGAGTTAGGACAGGGGAACATTCAGTACTTC. It translates to CASSQELGQGNIQYF.

The table lists this clone with a few counts. The chain joins TRBV28 to TRBJ2-2; 7 nucleotides line up with TRBD2. Per germline, CDR1 MDHEN and CDR2 SYDVKM. The CDR3 has 17 amino acids. J gave up 4 bases and V 2 bases, and 10 bases lay outside the gene matches. The CDR3, as DNA: TGTGCCAGCAGTTTACACCCCGGGACTAAGGGCACCGGGGAGCTGTTTTTT. This translates into CASSLHPGTKGTGELFF.

V and J are TRBV2 and TRBJ2-1; 8 bases fit TRBD2. Unmatched junction bases numbered 5, after V lost 1 base and J lost 6 bases. CDR3 length: 15 amino acids. Germline CDR1 is SNHLY and CDR2 is FYNNEI. CDR3 loop: CASSEGAGVANEQFF. The CDR3, as DNA: TGTGCCAGCAGTGAAGGAGCGGGAGTGGCCAATGAGCAGTTCTTC.

The chain uses TRBV5-5 and TRBJ1-1; perhaps TRBD1 as D (5 bases). Per germline, CDR1 SGHKS and CDR2 YYEKEE (reference sequence). The CDR3 has 15 amino acids. The germline V and J ends were trimmed by 0 bases and 0 bases, with 9 bases remaining between them. This CDR3 is CASSLGAGMNTEAFF. CDR3 in DNA: TGTGCCAGCAGCTTGGGTGCAGGGATGAACACTGAAGCTTTCTTT.